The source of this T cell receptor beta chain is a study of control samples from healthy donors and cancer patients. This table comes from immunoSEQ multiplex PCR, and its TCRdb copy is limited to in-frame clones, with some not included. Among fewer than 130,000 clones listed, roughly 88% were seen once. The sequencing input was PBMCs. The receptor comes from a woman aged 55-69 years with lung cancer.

DNA for the CDR3: TGTGCCAGCAGCTTGCCCTGGGGCACAGATACGCAGTATTTT. Its translation is CASSLPWGTDTQYF. This chain joins TRBV7-8 and TRBJ2-3; D remains ambiguous. The V gene lost 3 bases and the J gene lost 1 base, with 8 bases spanning the gap. Germline lookup yields CDR1 SGHVS and CDR2 FQNEAQ. This CDR3 region has 14 residues.